This T cell receptor beta chain was retrieved from a study of blood T cells in healthy people across ages. Germline lookup yields CDR1 DFQATT and CDR2 SNEGSKA (reference sequence). There are 14 residues in the CDR3. J gave up 6 bases and V 3 bases, and 10 bases lay outside the gene matches. A second PCR of roughly 7 to 11 cycles used a sample-barcoded 5' primer and a J-beta primer mix. Every cDNA was tagged by a template-switch adaptor with 12 random nucleotides. TCRdb used MiXCR to reprocess the 5' RACE reads, holding one entry per CDR3 protein. The sample consists of some 800,000 distinct CDR3 sequences, around 43% of them appearing once.

The chain links TRBV20-1 to TRBJ1-1; 7 positions agree with TRBD1. This sequence originates from a man in his 60s in good health. The sequenced material came from blood. CDR3: CSASRTGPGAEAFF. DNA for the CDR3: TGCAGTGCTAGCCGGACAGGACCGGGGGCTGAAGCTTTCTTT.